The source of this T cell receptor beta chain is a study of monozygotic twins with inflammatory bowel disease. Every single donor had a roughly 2.5 ml blood sample drawn. Findings and caveats of the study: Reduced clonotype sharing with other individuals was observed in IBD patients relative to healthy twins, especially with disease activity. IBD patients displayed reduced TCRbeta diversity (inverse Simpson) when set against healthy co-twins.

The CDR3 consists of 15 residues. The germline V gene has CDR1 DFQATT and CDR2 SNEGSKA (reference sequence). Regarding this clonotype: The antigen is unknown.

Via template switching, UMIs carrying a 6-nucleotide sample barcode were introduced. Each CDR3 protein gets one entry in TCRdb, which reprocessed the 5' RACE reads and gives no DNA. The sample's table shows over 110,000 distinct CDR3 sequences. The rearrangement links TRBV20-1 to TRBJ1-1; TCRdb picks TRBD1, but there is no DNA to check that call. Sequencing was done on a sample of blood. The sequence was obtained from a human donor with ulcerative colitis or Crohn's disease, or a healthy co-twin of an affected twin (not recorded which). CDR3 in amino acids: CSATVPTGGWTEAFF.